This T cell receptor beta chain was recovered during a study of T cells in Graves' hyperthyroidism and ophthalmopathy. The sample holds many counts of this clonotype. Stable Graves' hyperthyroidism denoted no ophthalmopathy progression over 18 months. Extraction of PBMCs used approximately 10 ml of fresh peripheral blood. TCR beta CDR3 region amplification was performed from RNA transcripts. RT-PCR in the first round (using the HTBI primer set) targeted the TCR CDR3. Each CDR3 protein gets one entry after TCRdb re-called the multiplex PCR reads with MiXCR. This sample has 300,000 to 350,000 distinct CDR3 sequences, with roughly a fifth found just once. The CDR3 loop spans 14 amino acids. V was pared by 6 bases and J by 1 base, with 7 bases of the junction left unmatched. The germline V gene encodes CDR1 DFQATT and CDR2 SNEGSKA (reference sequence).

This sequence was found in a woman between 45 and 60 years old with Graves' hyperthyroidism. The sequencing sample was made of blood. The chain recombines TRBV20-1 with TRBJ2-7, with TRBD2 matching 9 bases. The CDR3 spells CSADGLALSYEQYF. In nucleotides, the CDR3 is TGCAGTGCCGATGGACTAGCGCTATCCTACGAGCAGTACTTC.